The 10 T cell receptor beta chains given below trace back to one sample, sequenced in a study of OX40 agonist ivuxolimab in advanced cancers. Sequencing was performed with immunoSEQ multiplex PCR; in TCRdb, only in-frame clones are kept and a portion is missing. The sample shows tens of thousands of clones, around nine tenths of them seen only once. Material: CD4+ or CD8+ T cells sorted from blood, obtained in a trial of the OX40 agonist ivuxolimab. Receptors originate from an adult with an advanced solid tumor such as melanoma, head and neck, liver or kidney cancer.

The rearrangement uses TRBV27 and TRBJ1-3; a weak D match, TRBD1 (5 bases). V lost 5 bases, J lost 0 bases, and 11 bases lay in between. This CDR3 contains 15 residues. Germline V gene lookup returns CDR1 MNHEY and CDR2 SMNVEV (reference sequence). Here the CDR3 DNA reads TGTGCCAGCAGTCGTGGGGGGTACTCTGGAAACACCATATATTTT. Residues: CASSRGGYSGNTIYF.

J is TRBJ2-5 and V is TRBV10-1, with unresolved D. The DNA end lines up better with TRBJ2-7; the J call may be wrong. Germline loops: CDR1 WNHNN, CDR2 SYGVQD (reference sequence). The CDR3 is 14 amino acids. CDR3 in amino acids: CASSETHHSYEQYF. Here the CDR3 DNA reads TGCGCCAGCAGTGAGACACACCACTCCTACGAGCAGTACTTC.

The chain recombines TRBV9 with TRBJ1-2, with a possible D match to TRBD1 (5 bases). The germline gives CDR1 SGDLS, CDR2 YYNGEE. CDR3 length: 11 amino acids. V lost 8 bases and J 8 bases, leaving 13 bases between the germline ends. The CDR3: CASGDLGGYTF. CDR3 coding DNA: TGTGCCAGTGGGGACTTAGGCGGCTACACCTTC.

The chain employs TRBV11-1 and TRBJ2-6; D ambiguous. The CDR3 has 17 amino acids. CDR1 is SGHAT, CDR2 FQDESV, per germline (reference sequence). V lost 2 bases, J lost 0 bases, and 11 bases lay in between. CDR3: CASSLRYSSSGANVLTF. DNA of the CDR3: TGTGCCAGCAGCTTAAGGTACAGCAGCTCTGGGGCCAACGTCCTGACTTTC.

The chain employs TRBV11-3 and TRBJ2-5; TRBD1 matches 9 bases. The DNA end lines up better with TRBJ2-7; the J call may be wrong. Germline V gene data show CDR1 as SGHNT and CDR2 as YENEEA. The CDR3 has 14 amino acids. Here the CDR3 DNA reads TGTGCCAGCAGCCCCCGGACAGGGGACTACGAGCAGTACTTC. Translating gives CASSPRTGDYEQYF.

The chain couples TRBV6-4 to TRBJ2-1, with TRBD2 matching over 10 bases. Germline V lookup: CDR1 MRHNA, CDR2 SNTAGT. V shed 0 bases, J shed 7 bases, and the junction held 18 bases outside the gene matches. This CDR3 is built from 20 residues. CDR3 sequence (DNA): TGTGCCAGCAGTGACTCGACAGCGGGAGGGCCGCGCTCTTTTGGGAATGAGCAGTTCTTC. This gives the protein CASSDSTAGGPRSFGNEQFF.

The chain links TRBV13 to TRBJ2-3; tentatively, D is TRBD2 (7 bases). Germline lookup yields CDR1 PRHDT and CDR2 FYEKMQ (reference sequence). V was clipped by 4 bases and J by 1 base, with 18 bases between them. The CDR3 runs to 17 residues. In DNA, the CDR3 is TGTGCCAGCAGCTATCGGGGGGCGGAGCCGCGCACAGATACGCAGTATTTT. The encoded protein is CASSYRGAEPRTDTQYF.

V gene TRBV10-1 combines with J gene TRBJ1-4; D is uncertain. Trimming left V 2 bases short and J 4 bases short, with 5 bases between. CDR3 length: 13 residues. Germline CDR1 is WNHNN and CDR2 is SYGVQD (reference sequence). In DNA, the CDR3 is TGCGCCAGCAGTGAGGATAATAATGAAAAACTGTTTTTT. Protein: CASSEDNNEKLFF.

By its share, this clone is medium-sized. The rearrangement joins TRBV5-4 to TRBJ2-5; possibly TRBD2 for D (5 bases). With 2 bases removed from V and 5 bases from J, the gap between germline ends came to 13 bases. This CDR3 is built from 14 residues. Germline values: CDR1 SGHNT, CDR2 YYREEE (reference sequence). CDR3 sequence reads: CASSFGEGPETQYF. The CDR3 DNA follows: TGTGCCAGCAGCTTTGGTGAGGGCCCGGAGACCCAGTACTTC.

The V and J genes are TRBV7-8 and TRBJ2-7; either TRBD1 or TRBD2 may fit D (5 bases each). The CDR3 has 12 amino acids. The germline V gene has CDR1 SGHVS and CDR2 FQNEAQ. Deletions cut 5 bases from V and 3 bases from J, with 8 bases between. The CDR3 loop reads CASSPGGYEQYF. CDR3 coding DNA: TGTGCCAGCAGCCCTGGGGGCTACGAGCAGTACTTC.